This T cell receptor (beta chain) emerged from a study of T-cell reconstitution after alpha-beta-depleted transplantation in children. Whole-study findings and limits: By one year post-transplant, T-cell counts and diversity largely arose from T cells that were newly produced. Some patients showed high day-60 TCRbeta diversity, which derived from surviving recipient T cells and thymic progenitors.

Unique molecular identifiers tagged the TCRbeta library. One entry per CDR3 protein, called by TCRdb with MiXCR from the PCR reads. The profile shows just over 950,000 distinct CDR3 sequences, about 29% of them singletons. Regarding this clonotype: Its matching antigen is unknown.

This CDR3 spans 16 amino acids. The germline V gene has CDR1 SGHDT and CDR2 YYEEEE. V lost 4 bases, J lost 4 bases, and 17 bases lay in between. The starting material was PBMCs, mostly from graft donor cells, obtained 360 days after TCRalphabeta/CD19-depleted stem cell transplant. V usage is TRBV5-6 and J usage is TRBJ2-2; a possible D gene is TRBD1 (6 bases). The receptor was isolated from a boy younger than two who had a stem cell transplant for SCID, so the T cells may come from the graft donor. In DNA, the CDR3 is TGTGCCAGCAGCCTCCCCTGGGGGCCGAGCACCGGGGAGCTGTTTTTT. Translating it yields CASSLPWGPSTGELFF.